These T cell receptor beta chains were read from a single sample in a study of blood T cell repertoires in COVID-19. Assay: immunoSEQ multiplex PCR; the TCRdb copy retains only in-frame clones and omits some. The sample yields roughly 40,000 clones, about nine tenths seen once. The sequenced sample consisted of peripheral blood. Source of these receptors: a human donor in a cohort sampled during active COVID-19. Both conserved end residues are part of each CDR3. The order of the fields is clone size, J gene, V gene, D gene, CDR3 DNA, CDR3 protein. A D gene is named only where the DNA matches it firmly. Rows give clone size only sometimes, using once, few, many, or a class for an expanded clone.

-,TRBJ2-3,TRBV27,TRBD1,TGTGCCAGCAGTTTATCCTCCCGACAGGGGGCGTCTACGCAGTATTTT,CASSLSSRQGASTQYF
once,TRBJ2-7,TRBV7-2,-,TGTGCCAGCAGCCCAGGGGAGACTCACCCACCCTACGAGCAGTACTTC,CASSPGETHPPYEQYF
-,TRBJ2-5,TRBV5-1,TRBD1,TGCGCCAGCAGCCCTTGGACAGGGTCACAAGAGACCCAGTACTTC,CASSPWTGSQETQYF
-,TRBJ1-3,TRBV7-2,-,TGTGCCAGCAGCTTAGGATCCCAGGGAATCACTGGAAACACCATATATTTT,CASSLGSQGITGNTIYF
once,TRBJ2-7,TRBV7-2,-,TGTGCCAGCAGCTTAGTCGGTGGCGGAGGGTTCTACGAGCAGTACTTC,CASSLVGGGGFYEQYF
-,TRBJ2-5,TRBV21-1,-,TGTGCCAGCGCGTGGCCCGGGACAGGGTCAGAGACCCAGTACTTC,CASAWPGTGSETQYF
-,TRBJ1-1,TRBV27,-,TGTGCCAGCATGATCGGGGGGGTGAACACTGAAGCTTTCTTT,CASMIGGVNTEAFF
-,TRBJ2-3,TRBV7-9,-,TGTGCCAGCAGCTTAGTGGCGGGCCGCACAGATACGCAGTATTTT,CASSLVAGRTDTQYF
-,TRBJ2-7,TRBV12-2,-,TGTGCAAGTCGCTTAACGGGACGGGAGCTCTACGAGCAGTACTTC,CASRLTGRELYEQYF
-,TRBJ2-2,TRBV9,TRBD2,TGTGCCAGCAGCGTAGCGGGGGGGCCTCCCGGGGAGCTGTTTTTT,CASSVAGGPPGELFF
-,TRBJ2-1,TRBV11-2,-,TGTGCCAGCAGCTTATCGCAGGGAGGCTACAATGAGCAGTTCTTC,CASSLSQGGYNEQFF
-,TRBJ1-2,TRBV2,TRBD1,TGTGCCAGCAGGGGGACAGGGGCCCACTATGGCTACACCTTC,CASRGTGAHYGYTF
-,TRBJ2-5,TRBV5-4,-,TGTGCCAGCAGTTATAGCGGATCAGAGACCCAGTACTTC,CASSYSGSETQYF
-,TRBJ1-1,TRBV9,TRBD1,TGTGCCAGCAGCTCTCAACAGGGGTGGCTGTCCAACACTGAAGCTTTCTTT,CASSSQQGWLSNTEAFF
-,TRBJ1-6,TRBV6-2/TRBV6-3,-,TGTGCCAGCAGTTATACAGGACCCGTACTCCACTTT,CASSYTGPVLHF
-,TRBJ2-3,TRBV18,TRBD1,TGTGCCAGCTCACCACGGGGACAGGGACCAGATACGCAGTATTTT,CASSPRGQGPDTQYF
-,TRBJ2-7,TRBV5-4,-,TGTGCCAGCAGCGCGGAATACGAGCAGTACTTC,CASSAEYEQYF
-,TRBJ2-1,TRBV19,TRBD2,TGTGCCAGTAGTACGACTAGCGGGAGTACCTACAATGAGCAGTTCTTC,CASSTTSGSTYNEQFF
-,TRBJ1-4,TRBV13,-,TGTGCCAGCAGCCGGGGGACTGCCCCAGGAAGCCTGTTTTTT,CASSRGTAPGSLFF
-,TRBJ1-1,TRBV10-3,TRBD1,TGTGCCATCAAAAGACAGGGCGAGACCACTGAAGCTTTCTTT,CAIKRQGETTEAFF
-,TRBJ1-2,TRBV5-1,-,TGCGCCAGCAGCGAGCAAGTTCCCCCTAACTATGGCTACACCTTC,CASSEQVPPNYGYTF
-,TRBJ1-6,TRBV27,-,TGTGCCAGCAGTTTCGAGGGCTTTAATTCACCCCTCCACTTT,CASSFEGFNSPLHF
few,TRBJ2-7,TRBV5-1,TRBD1,TGCGCCAGCAGCCACGGGACAGGGGGCCGCGAGCAGTACTTC,CASSHGTGGREQYF
-,TRBJ2-7,TRBV6-6,-,TGTGCCAGCAGTTACTCGAGGGAGACTAGCTCCTACGAGCAGTACTTC,CASSYSRETSSYEQYF
-,TRBJ1-2,TRBV19,-,TGTGCCAGCCGGTCGAGGGGGACGGTTAACTATGGCTACACCTTC,CASRSRGTVNYGYTF
-,TRBJ2-3,TRBV3-1/TRBV3-2,-,TGTGCCAGCAGCCAAGTTGAGCGTACGCAGTATTTT,CASSQVERTQYF
-,TRBJ2-1,TRBV7-9,TRBD1,TGTGCCAGCAGCTTCGGGACAGGGGAGGCCTACAATGAGCAGTTCTTC,CASSFGTGEAYNEQFF
-,TRBJ1-2,TRBV28,TRBD1,TGTGCCAGCAGTCGTGGACAGGGAGGCTATGGCTACACCTTC,CASSRGQGGYGYTF